This T cell receptor (beta chain) was observed in a study of blood T cell repertoires in COVID-19. Study summary: COVID-19 samples, acute and convalescent, were from the United States, Italy and Spain. PBMCs, B-cell-depleted T cells, or T cells provided the cDNA or gDNA that made up the material.

This clone was recorded many times. The protocol was immunoSEQ multiplex PCR, while the TCRdb copy is restricted to in-frame clones and leaves out a portion. This sample yields under 70,000 clones, of which over 70% are seen a single time; about 15% belongs to the top ten. Looked up from germline, CDR1 is DFQATT and CDR2 is SNEGSKA (reference sequence). The CDR3 is made up of 11 amino acids. V dropped 2 bases and J dropped 8 bases, with 9 bases sitting between them. The chain joins TRBV20-1 to TRBJ1-2; D call uncertain. Sequencing was done on a sample of peripheral blood. The receptor was derived from a woman aged 70-85 years with acute or convalescent COVID-19. CDR3 sequence: CSARNREGYTF. As DNA, the CDR3 is TGCAGTGCTAGAAATCGGGAAGGCTACACCTTC.